One sample yielded the 10 T cell receptor beta chains listed below, sequenced in a study of blood T cells in healthy people across ages. Combining a sample-barcoded 5' primer with a J-beta primer mix, a second PCR ran for roughly 6 to 12 cycles. One entry per CDR3 protein results from TCRdb running MiXCR on the 5' RACE reads. The data show fewer than 900,000 distinct CDR3 sequences, with 43% seen just once and 20% to 25% held by the top ten. Material: blood. The receptors shown here come from a woman in her sixties in good health.

The chain is built from TRBV5-1 and TRBJ2-3; D gene ambiguous. The CDR3 length is 14 residues. V lost 4 bases and J 2 bases, leaving 11 bases between the germline ends. Germline CDR1 is SGHRS and CDR2 is YFSETQ. The CDR3 bases are TGCGCCAGCAGCGAAGGCAGGTCCACAGATACGCAGTATTTT. Encoded protein: CASSEGRSTDTQYF.

The chain combines TRBV4-1 with TRBJ2-1; a possible D gene is TRBD2 (6 bases). In germline, CDR1 is MGHRA, CDR2 YSYEKL. Between the trimmed V and J ends, which lost 3 bases and 13 bases, there was a span of 25 bases. The CDR3 is made up of 16 amino acids. The CDR3 region is CASSHSGVGKQETQFF. As DNA, the CDR3 is TGCGCCAGCAGCCATTCGGGGGTAGGGAAACAAGAGACCCAGTTCTTC.

This chain links TRBV3-1 with TRBJ2-1; D is perhaps TRBD2 (7 bases). CDR1 is LGHDT and CDR2 is YNNKEL in the germline V gene (reference sequence). The CDR3 has 16 residues. V was cut by 0 bases and J by 7 bases, with 16 bases left in between. The CDR3 sequence: CASSQEGGAQGNEQFF. Written as DNA, the CDR3 is TGTGCCAGCAGCCAAGAGGGGGGGGCGCAGGGGAATGAGCAGTTCTTC.

CDR3 coding DNA: TGTGCCAGCAGCTTAGCGACAGGGGGAGGGTATTATGGCTACACCTTC. Translating gives CASSLATGGGYYGYTF. V and J are TRBV7-2 and TRBJ1-2; 9 bases agree with TRBD1. The CDR3 has 16 residues. Germline trimming cut 0 bases from V and 5 bases from J; bases unmatched to any gene: 7. From germline, CDR1 is SGHTA and CDR2 FQGNSA.

This clonotype was found a few times. The rearrangement links TRBV27 to TRBJ2-3, with TRBD1 identical over 11 bases. Germline loops: CDR1 MNHEY, CDR2 SMNVEV (reference sequence). The length of the CDR3 is 16 residues. V shed 4 bases and J 4 bases; nucleotides not matched to a gene: 7. This chain's CDR3 is CASSSQDRGRADTQYF. The CDR3 DNA reads as TGTGCCAGCAGTTCACAGGACAGGGGGCGCGCAGATACGCAGTATTTT.

This CDR3 reads CASSRDPHYEQYF. The CDR3 DNA sequence: TGTGCCAGCAGCAGGGACCCTCACTACGAGCAGTACTTC. This chain uses TRBV7-3 with TRBJ2-7; D is tentatively TRBD1 or TRBD2 (5 bases each). The CDR3 contains 13 residues. Between the trimmed V and J ends, which lost 5 bases and 3 bases, there was a span of 11 bases. From germline, CDR1 is SGHTA and CDR2 FQGTGA. Supplemented by reference TRBV7-3 and TRBJ2-7, the full variable domain reads GAGVSQTPSNKVTEKGKYVELRCDPISGHTALYWYRQSLGQGPEFLIYFQGTGAADDSGLPNDRFFAVRPEGSVSTLKIQRTERGDSAVYLCASSRDPHYEQYFGPGTRLTVT.

V and J are TRBV6-5 and TRBJ1-1; D gene uncertain. The germline V gene has CDR1 MNHEY and CDR2 SVGAGI. V lost 2 bases and J lost 3, with 10 bases in between. This CDR3 contains 14 residues. This chain's CDR3 is CASSYGKGHTEAFF. CDR3 DNA sequence: TGTGCCAGCAGTTACGGAAAAGGACACACTGAAGCTTTCTTT.

The table lists this clonotype with a few counts. This chain connects TRBV20-1 to TRBJ2-1; D unresolved. Trimming shortened V by 3 bases and J by 8 bases, and 8 bases separated the two germline ends. CDR1 and CDR2 (germline): DFQATT, SNEGSKA (reference sequence). The length of the CDR3 is 11 residues. The CDR3 spells CSARANDEQFF. CDR3 coding DNA: TGCAGTGCTAGGGCTAATGATGAGCAGTTCTTC.

The chain is built from TRBV25-1 and TRBJ2-3, with a possible D match to TRBD2 (5 bases). The CDR3 has 15 amino acids. Between the trimmed V and J ends, which lost 8 bases and 4 bases, there was a span of 19 bases. In germline, CDR1 is MGHDK, CDR2 SYGVNS. The CDR3, as DNA: TGTGCCAGCGAAAACATGAGGGTGGGCGCAGATACGCAGTATTTT. Its protein is CASENMRVGADTQYF.

This rearrangement joins TRBV10-3 to TRBJ2-1, with D tentatively TRBD2 (6 bases). Trimming took 0 bases from V and 4 from J, leaving 10 bases between them. Germline V gene data show CDR1 as ENHRY and CDR2 as SYGVKD. This CDR3 spans 15 amino acids. The CDR3 protein is CAISESGGIYNEQFF. In nucleotides, the CDR3 is TGTGCCATCAGTGAGTCGGGCGGGATTTACAATGAGCAGTTCTTC.